The clone carrying this TCR beta chain was seen more than once but under ten times. Its antigen is currently unknown. The CDR3 runs to 14 residues. The V gene's germline CDR1 is SGHVS and CDR2 FNYEAQ. V lost 1 base to trimming and J lost 4 bases, with 8 bases between them. The data were obtained in a study of response to subunit inactivated influenza vaccine. Broader study findings: Seasonal influenza vaccination, on each occasion, was suggested by the authors to recruit few new T cells.

Each CDR3 protein is one row after TCRdb ran MiXCR on the RT-PCR reads. The data contain almost 250,000 distinct CDR3 sequences, 9.5% to 15% of them singletons. The sequence was collected from a middle-aged man who received an inactivated influenza vaccine. This material consisted of non-naive T cells sorted from PBMCs, taken around two weeks before vaccination. The chain carries TRBV7-6 and TRBJ2-1; D is uncertain. This CDR3 is CASSLDRAYNEQFF. CDR3 DNA sequence: TGTGCCAGCAGCTTAGATAGAGCGTACAATGAGCAGTTCTTC.